The clone carrying this T cell receptor (beta chain) was seen more than once but under ten times. The antigen remains unidentified. This entry belongs to a study of siplizumab effects on memory and regulatory T cells. Study summary: Without drug or with siplizumab at 0.95 to 1 ug/mL, mixed lymphocyte reactions were set up in pairs. Study findings and constraints: Just a small share of alloreactive clones was traced back to unstimulated subsets. Controls had 26.9% Treg-derived mappable alloreactive CD4+ clones on average, versus approximately 69% with siplizumab.

Coculturing at 37°C lasted approximately six days for the mixed lymphocyte reaction cells. The germline V and J ends were trimmed by 7 bases and 6 bases, with 10 bases remaining between them. The germline V gene encodes CDR1 MNHEY and CDR2 SVGAGI. The CDR3 consists of 11 residues. Profiling relied on immunoSEQ multiplex PCR, and the TCRdb table lists in-frame clones only, not all of them. The sample gives about 10,000 clones, more than 45% of which show up once; about 20% is in the top ten. Sequencing was done on a sample of CFSE-low (dividing) CD4+ T cells sorted from an allogeneic mixed lymphocyte reaction. The receptor was derived from a human donor in good health; the cells came from an allogeneic mixed lymphocyte reaction. The chain joins TRBV6-5 to TRBJ2-7; D is perhaps TRBD1 or TRBD2 (5 bases each). The CDR3 spells CASNRGSEQYF. The CDR3 coding sequence is TGTGCCAGCAATCGGGGCAGCGAGCAGTACTTC.